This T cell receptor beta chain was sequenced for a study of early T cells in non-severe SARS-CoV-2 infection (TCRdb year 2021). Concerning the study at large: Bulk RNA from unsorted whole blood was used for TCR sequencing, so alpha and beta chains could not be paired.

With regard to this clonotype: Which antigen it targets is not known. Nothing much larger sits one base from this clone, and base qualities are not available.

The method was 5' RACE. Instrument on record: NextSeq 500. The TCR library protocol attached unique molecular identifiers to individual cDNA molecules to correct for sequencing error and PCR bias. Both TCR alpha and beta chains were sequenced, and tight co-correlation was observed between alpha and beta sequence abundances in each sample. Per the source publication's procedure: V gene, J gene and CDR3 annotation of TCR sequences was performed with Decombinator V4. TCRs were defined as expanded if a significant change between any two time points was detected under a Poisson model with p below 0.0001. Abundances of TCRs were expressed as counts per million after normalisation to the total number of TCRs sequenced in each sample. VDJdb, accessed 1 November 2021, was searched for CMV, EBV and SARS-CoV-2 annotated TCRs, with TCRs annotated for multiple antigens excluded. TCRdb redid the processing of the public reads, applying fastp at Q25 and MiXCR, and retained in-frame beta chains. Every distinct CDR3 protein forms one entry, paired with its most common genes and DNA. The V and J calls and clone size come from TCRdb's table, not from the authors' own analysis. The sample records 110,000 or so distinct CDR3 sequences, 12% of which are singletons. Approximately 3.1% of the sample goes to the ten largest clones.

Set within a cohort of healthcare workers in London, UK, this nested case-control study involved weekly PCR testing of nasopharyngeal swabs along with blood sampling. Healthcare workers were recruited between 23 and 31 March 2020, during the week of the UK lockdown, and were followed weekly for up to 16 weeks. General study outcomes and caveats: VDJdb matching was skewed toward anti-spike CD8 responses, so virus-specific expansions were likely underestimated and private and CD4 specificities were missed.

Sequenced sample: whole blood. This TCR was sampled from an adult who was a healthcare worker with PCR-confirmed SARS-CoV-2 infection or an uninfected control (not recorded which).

The CDR3 reads CASSPTGSRNRETQYF. The nucleotide sequence is TGTGCCAGCAGCCCTACGGGTTCCAGGAATAGAGAGACCCAGTACTTC. In this chain, TRBV5-5 is recombined with TRBJ2-5; the D gene is unclear. The CDR3 runs 16 amino acids, cysteine and phenylalanine included. CDR3 DNA is the only sequence kept; it has 48 bases, read in frame from the first base. As encoded in the germline V gene (reference sequence), CDR1 is SGHKS while CDR2 is YYEKEE. The junction shows trimming of 4 bases on V and 4 bases on J, plus 20 bases between the germline ends.